The entry below describes one T cell receptor (beta chain). Antigen unknown. The data derive from a study of cytomegalovirus exposure and HLA in healthy donors. This CDR3 region has 15 residues. V dropped 1 base and J dropped 5 bases, with 12 bases sitting between them. CDR1 SEHNR and CDR2 FQNEAQ come from the germline V gene (reference sequence). Primers included in the PCR were 60 Vbeta and 13 Jbeta primers. The repertoire was sequenced with immunoSEQ multiplex PCR; TCRdb's copy has only in-frame clones and lacks some. The sample consists of 100,000 to 150,000 clones, around four fifths of them appearing once. Study outcomes and limitations: Looking again later, the authors saw that most CMV-associated TCR beta chains seemed HLA-restricted. TCR beta sequences reportedly predicted the HLA-A and HLA-B alleles of most subjects accurately.

Sample: PBMCs. The TCR originated in a male donor in good health and CMV-seropositive. The rearrangement joins TRBV7-9 to TRBJ1-5; D might be TRBD1 (5 bases). CDR3 sequence reads: CASSLGIREDQPQHF. The CDR3 DNA sequence: TGTGCCAGCAGCTTAGGGATCAGGGAGGATCAGCCCCAGCATTTT.